This T cell receptor (beta chain) was retrieved from a study of cytomegalovirus exposure and HLA in healthy donors. The repertoire was sequenced with immunoSEQ multiplex PCR; TCRdb's copy has only in-frame clones and lacks some. The sample lists some 150,000 clones; roughly 91% were seen once. A few counts support this clone. Germline-derived CDR1 and CDR2 are SGHTA and FQGNSA. This CDR3 spans 17 amino acids. The trim removed 0 bases at V and 2 bases at J, leaving 9 bases unmatched. This chain links TRBV7-2 with TRBJ2-7; 8 positions agree with TRBD2. This TCR was sampled from a young woman in good health and CMV-seropositive. The sample taken for sequencing was PBMCs. The DNA of the CDR3 is TGTGCCAGCAGCTTAGCCCCTAGCGGGCCCTTCCCCTACGAGCAGTACTTC. Amino acid sequence: CASSLAPSGPFPYEQYF.